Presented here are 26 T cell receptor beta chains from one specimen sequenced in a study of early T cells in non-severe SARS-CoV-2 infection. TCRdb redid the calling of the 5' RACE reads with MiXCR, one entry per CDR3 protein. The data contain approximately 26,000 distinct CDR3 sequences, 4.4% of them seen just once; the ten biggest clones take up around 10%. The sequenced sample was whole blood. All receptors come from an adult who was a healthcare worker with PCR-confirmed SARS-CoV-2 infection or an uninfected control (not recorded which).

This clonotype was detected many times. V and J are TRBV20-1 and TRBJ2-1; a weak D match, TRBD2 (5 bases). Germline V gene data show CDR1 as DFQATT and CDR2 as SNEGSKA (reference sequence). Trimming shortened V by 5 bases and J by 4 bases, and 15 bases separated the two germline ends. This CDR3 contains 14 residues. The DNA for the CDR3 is TGCAGTGCTCAAACCATGGACTTTTACAATGAGCAGTTCTTC. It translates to CSAQTMDFYNEQFF.

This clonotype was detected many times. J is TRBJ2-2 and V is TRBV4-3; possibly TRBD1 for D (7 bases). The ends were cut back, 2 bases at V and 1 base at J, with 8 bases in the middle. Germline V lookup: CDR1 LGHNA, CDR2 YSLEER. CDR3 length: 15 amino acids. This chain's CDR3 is CASSQQGGNTGELFF. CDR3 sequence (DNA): TGCGCCAGCAGCCAACAGGGGGGGAACACCGGGGAGCTGTTTTTT.

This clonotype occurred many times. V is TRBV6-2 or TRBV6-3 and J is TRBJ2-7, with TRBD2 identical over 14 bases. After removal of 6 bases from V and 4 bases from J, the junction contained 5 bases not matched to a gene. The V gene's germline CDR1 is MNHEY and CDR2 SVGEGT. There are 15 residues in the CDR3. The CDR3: CASRPGTSGSYEQYF. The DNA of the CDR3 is TGTGCCAGCAGGCCCGGGACTAGCGGGAGTTACGAGCAGTACTTC.

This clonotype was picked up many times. The CDR3 reads CASSYGGQGAETQYF. The CDR3 DNA is TGTGCCAGCAGTTACGGCGGACAGGGGGCAGAGACCCAGTACTTC. This sequence joins TRBV6-2 or TRBV6-3 and TRBJ2-5; 11 bases are a match to TRBD1. V gave up 2 bases and J gave up 4 bases; unmatched junction bases: 3. There are 15 residues in the CDR3. Germline CDR1 MNHEY, CDR2 SVGEGT.

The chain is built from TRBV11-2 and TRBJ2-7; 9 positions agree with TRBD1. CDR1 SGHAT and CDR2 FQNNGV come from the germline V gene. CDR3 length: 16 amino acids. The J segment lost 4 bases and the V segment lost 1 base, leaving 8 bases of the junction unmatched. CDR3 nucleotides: TGTGCCAGCAGCTTAGCGGACAGGGGAACTAGGTACGAGCAGTACTTC. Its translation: CASSLADRGTRYEQYF.

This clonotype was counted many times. This chain's CDR3 is CASSAQEPADEQFF. The CDR3 DNA reads as TGTGCCAGCAGCGCCCAAGAGCCGGCCGATGAGCAGTTCTTC. The chain joins TRBV9 to TRBJ2-1; D is uncertain. This CDR3 comprises 14 residues. Looked up from germline, CDR1 is SGDLS and CDR2 is YYNGEE. Trimming removed 3 bases from V and 8 bases from J, with 15 bases in between. The whole variable domain, remainder taken from reference TRBV9 and TRBJ2-1, is DSGVTQTPKHLITATGQRVTLRCSPRSGDLSVYWYQQSLDQGLQFLIQYYNGEERAKGNILERFSAQQFPDLHSELNLSSLELGDSALYFCASSAQEPADEQFFGPGTRLTVL.

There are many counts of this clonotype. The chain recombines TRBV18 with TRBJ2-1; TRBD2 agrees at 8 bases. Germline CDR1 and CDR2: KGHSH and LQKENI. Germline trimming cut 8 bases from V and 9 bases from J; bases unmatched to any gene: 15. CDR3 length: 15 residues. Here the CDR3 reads CASALSDSGTSEQFF. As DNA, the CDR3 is TGTGCCAGCGCCCTTTCCGATAGCGGGACATCTGAGCAGTTCTTC.

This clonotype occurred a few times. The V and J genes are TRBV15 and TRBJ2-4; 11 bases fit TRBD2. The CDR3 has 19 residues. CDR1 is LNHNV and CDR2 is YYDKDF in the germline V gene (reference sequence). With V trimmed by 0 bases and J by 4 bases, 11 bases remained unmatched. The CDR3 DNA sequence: TGTGCCACCAGCAGAGATGAGGCGGGGCTAGCGGGAGGAAAAAACATTCAGTACTTC. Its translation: CATSRDEAGLAGGKNIQYF.

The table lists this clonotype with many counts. CDR3 in DNA: TGTGCCAGCAGCCAAAGCCTATTCCGGGACTACGGTCTCGATGAGCAGTTCTTC. As protein: CASSQSLFRDYGLDEQFF. This sequence joins TRBV4-2 and TRBJ2-1; 7 bases line up with TRBD2. The trim removed 2 bases at V and 8 bases at J, leaving 18 bases unmatched. Per germline, CDR1 LGHNA and CDR2 YNFKEQ. This CDR3 is 18 amino acids long.

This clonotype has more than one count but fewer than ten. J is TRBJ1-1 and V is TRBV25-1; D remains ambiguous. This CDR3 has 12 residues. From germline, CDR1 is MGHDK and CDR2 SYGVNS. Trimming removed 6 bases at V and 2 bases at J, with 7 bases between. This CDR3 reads CASRGGNTEAFF. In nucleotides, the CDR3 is TGTGCCAGCAGAGGAGGTAACACTGAAGCTTTCTTT.

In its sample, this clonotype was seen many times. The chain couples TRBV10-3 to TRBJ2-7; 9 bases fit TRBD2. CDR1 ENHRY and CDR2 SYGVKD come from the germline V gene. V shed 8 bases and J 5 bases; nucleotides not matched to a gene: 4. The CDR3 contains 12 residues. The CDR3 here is CAISEREDEQYF. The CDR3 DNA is TGTGCCATCTCCGAGCGGGAGGACGAGCAGTACTTC.

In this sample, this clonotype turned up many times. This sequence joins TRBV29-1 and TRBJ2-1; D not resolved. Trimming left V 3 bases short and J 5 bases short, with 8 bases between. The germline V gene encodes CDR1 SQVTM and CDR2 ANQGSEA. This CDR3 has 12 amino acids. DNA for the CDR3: TGCAGCGTTGACCTCCCGAACAATGAGCAGTTCTTC. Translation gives CSVDLPNNEQFF.

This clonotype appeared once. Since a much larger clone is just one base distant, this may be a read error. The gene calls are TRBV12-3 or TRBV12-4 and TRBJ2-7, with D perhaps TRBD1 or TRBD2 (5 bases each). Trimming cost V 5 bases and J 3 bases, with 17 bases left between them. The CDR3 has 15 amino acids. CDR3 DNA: TGTGCCAGCAGTCCCGATACGGGACGGAACTACGAGCAGTACGTC. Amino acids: CASSPDTGRNYEQYV.

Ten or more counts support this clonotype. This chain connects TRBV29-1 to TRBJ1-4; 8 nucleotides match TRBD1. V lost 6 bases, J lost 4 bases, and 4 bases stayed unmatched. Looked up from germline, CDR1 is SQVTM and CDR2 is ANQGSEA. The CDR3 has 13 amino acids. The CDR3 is CSVVTGVNEKLFF. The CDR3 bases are TGCAGCGTGGTGACAGGGGTTAATGAAAAACTGTTTTTT.

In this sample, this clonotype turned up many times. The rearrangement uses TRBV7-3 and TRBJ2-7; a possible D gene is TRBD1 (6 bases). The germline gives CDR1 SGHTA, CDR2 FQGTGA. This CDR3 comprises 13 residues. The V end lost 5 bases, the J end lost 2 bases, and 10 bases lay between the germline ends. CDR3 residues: CASSVGTTYEQYF. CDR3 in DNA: TGTGCCAGCAGCGTCGGGACAACCTACGAGCAGTACTTC.

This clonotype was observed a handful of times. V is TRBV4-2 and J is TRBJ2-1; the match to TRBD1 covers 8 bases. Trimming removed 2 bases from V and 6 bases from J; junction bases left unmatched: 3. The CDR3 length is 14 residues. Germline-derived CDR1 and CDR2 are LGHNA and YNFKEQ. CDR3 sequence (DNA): TGTGCCAGCAGCCAACAAACAGGGGGCAATGAGCAGTTCTTC. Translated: CASSQQTGGNEQFF.

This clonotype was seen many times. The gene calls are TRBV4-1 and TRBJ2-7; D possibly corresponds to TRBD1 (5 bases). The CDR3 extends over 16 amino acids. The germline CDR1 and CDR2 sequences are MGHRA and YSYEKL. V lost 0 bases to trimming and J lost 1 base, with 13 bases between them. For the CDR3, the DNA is TGCGCCAGCAGCCAAGATGGGTCAGGGTCTTCCTACGAGCAGTACTTC. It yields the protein CASSQDGSGSSYEQYF.

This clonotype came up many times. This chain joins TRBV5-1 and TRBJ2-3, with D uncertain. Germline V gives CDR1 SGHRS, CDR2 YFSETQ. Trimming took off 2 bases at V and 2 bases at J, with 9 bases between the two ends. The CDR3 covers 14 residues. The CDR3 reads CASSFWEPTDTQYF. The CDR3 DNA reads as TGCGCCAGCAGCTTCTGGGAACCCACAGATACGCAGTATTTT.

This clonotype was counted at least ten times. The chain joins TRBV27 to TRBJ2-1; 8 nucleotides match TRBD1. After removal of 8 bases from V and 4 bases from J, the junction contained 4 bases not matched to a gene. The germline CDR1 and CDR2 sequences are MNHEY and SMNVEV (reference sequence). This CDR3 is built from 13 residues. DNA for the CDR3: TGTGCCAGCCGCTGGGACAGGTACAATGAGCAGTTCTTC. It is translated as CASRWDRYNEQFF.

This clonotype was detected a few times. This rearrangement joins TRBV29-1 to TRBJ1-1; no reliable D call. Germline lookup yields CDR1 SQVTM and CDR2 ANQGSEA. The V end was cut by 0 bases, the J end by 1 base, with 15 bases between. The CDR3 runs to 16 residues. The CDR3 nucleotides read TGCAGCGTTGAAGATAGCGGGAACCCCCAGAACACTGAAGCTTTCTTT. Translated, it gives CSVEDSGNPQNTEAFF. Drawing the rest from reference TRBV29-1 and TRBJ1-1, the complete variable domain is SAVISQKPSRDICQRGTSLTIQCQVDSQVTMMFWYRQQPGQSLTLIATANQGSEATYESGFVIDKFPISRPNLTFSTLTVSNMSPEDSSIYLCSVEDSGNPQNTEAFFGQGTRLTVV.

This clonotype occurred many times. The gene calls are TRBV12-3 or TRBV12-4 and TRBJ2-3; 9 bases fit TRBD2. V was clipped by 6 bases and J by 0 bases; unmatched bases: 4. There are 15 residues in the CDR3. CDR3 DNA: TGTGCCAGCAGAAGGACTAGCGCTAGCACAGATACGCAGTATTTT. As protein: CASRRTSASTDTQYF.

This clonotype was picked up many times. For the CDR3, the DNA is TGTGCCAGCCGGTCCGAAAGCGGGAGGAGTAATGAGCAGTTCTTC. Its translation: CASRSESGRSNEQFF. V gene TRBV6-5 combines with J gene TRBJ2-1, with TRBD2 matching over 9 bases. Trimming took 8 bases from V and 7 from J; bases not matched to a gene: 12. Germline CDR1 and CDR2: MNHEY and SVGAGI. The CDR3 contains 15 residues.

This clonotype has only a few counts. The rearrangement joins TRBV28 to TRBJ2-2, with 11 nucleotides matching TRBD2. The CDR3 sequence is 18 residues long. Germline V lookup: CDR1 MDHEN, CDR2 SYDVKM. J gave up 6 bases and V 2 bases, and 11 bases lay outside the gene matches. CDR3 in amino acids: CASSLLAGGPGRAGELFF. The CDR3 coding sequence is TGTGCCAGCAGTTTACTAGCGGGGGGCCCTGGGAGGGCCGGGGAGCTGTTTTTT.

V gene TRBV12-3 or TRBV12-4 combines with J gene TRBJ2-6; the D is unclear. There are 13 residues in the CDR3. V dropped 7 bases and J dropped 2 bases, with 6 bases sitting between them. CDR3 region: CASKGTGANVLTF. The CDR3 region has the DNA TGTGCCAGCAAAGGGACTGGGGCCAACGTCCTGACTTTC.

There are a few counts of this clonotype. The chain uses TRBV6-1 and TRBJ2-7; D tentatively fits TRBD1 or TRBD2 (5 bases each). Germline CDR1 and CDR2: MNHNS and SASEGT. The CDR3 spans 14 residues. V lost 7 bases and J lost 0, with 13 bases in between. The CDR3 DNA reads TGTGCCAGCATGGTGGGGGTAGGCTCCTACGAGCAGTACGTC. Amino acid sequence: CASMVGVGSYEQYV.

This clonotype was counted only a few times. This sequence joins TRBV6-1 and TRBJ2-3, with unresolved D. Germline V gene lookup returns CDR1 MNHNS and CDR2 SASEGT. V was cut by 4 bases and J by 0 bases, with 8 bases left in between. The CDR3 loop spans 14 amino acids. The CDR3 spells CASSVRHSTDTQYF. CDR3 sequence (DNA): TGTGCCAGCAGTGTACGACATAGCACAGATACGCAGTATTTT.